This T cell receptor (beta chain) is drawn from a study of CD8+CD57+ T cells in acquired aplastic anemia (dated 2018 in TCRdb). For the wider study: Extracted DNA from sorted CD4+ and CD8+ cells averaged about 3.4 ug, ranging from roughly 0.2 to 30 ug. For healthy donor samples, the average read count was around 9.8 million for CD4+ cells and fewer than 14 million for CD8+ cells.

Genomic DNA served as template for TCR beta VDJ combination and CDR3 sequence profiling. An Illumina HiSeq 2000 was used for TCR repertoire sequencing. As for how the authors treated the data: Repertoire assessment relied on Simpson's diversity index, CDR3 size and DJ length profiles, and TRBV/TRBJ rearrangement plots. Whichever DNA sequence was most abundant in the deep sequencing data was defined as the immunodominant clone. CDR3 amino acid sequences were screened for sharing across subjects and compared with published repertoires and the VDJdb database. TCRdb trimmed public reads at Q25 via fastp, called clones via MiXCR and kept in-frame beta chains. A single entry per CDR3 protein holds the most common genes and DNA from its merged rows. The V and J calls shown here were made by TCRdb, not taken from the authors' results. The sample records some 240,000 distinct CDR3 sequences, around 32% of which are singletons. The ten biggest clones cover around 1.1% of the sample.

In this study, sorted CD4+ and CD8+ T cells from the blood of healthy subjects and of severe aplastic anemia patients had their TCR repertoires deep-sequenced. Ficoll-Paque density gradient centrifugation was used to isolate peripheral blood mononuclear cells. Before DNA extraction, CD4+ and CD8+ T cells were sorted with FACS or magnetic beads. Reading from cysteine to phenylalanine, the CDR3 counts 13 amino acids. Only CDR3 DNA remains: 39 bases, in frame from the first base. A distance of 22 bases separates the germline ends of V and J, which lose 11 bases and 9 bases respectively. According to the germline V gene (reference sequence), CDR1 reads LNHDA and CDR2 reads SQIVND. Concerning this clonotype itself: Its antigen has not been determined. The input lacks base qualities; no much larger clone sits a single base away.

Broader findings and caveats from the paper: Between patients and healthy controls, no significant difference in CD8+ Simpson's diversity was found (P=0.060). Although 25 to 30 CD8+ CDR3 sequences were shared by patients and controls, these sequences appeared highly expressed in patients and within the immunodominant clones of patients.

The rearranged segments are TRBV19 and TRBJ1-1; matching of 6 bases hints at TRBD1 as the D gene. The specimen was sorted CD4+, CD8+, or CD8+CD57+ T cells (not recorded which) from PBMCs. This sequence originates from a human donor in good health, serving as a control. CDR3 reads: CAWSGGQWSKAFF. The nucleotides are TGTGCCTGGAGCGGAGGACAGTGGTCAAAAGCTTTCTTT.